The 5 T cell receptor beta chains listed next were all sequenced from one sample in a study of PD-L1 blockade in urothelial cancer (dated by TCRdb to about 2017). Library preparation used the immunoSEQ multiplex PCR assay. The immuneACCESS repertoire file appears here via TCRdb, limited to in-frame rearrangements. These files lack a portion of the clones; in checked studies, under half of the deficit traces to unresolved V genes, and the cause of the others is not known. This sample gives 85,000 to 100,000 clones in total; approximately 90% of them show up just once. The ten biggest clones cover 9.4% of the sample. This sample comprised PBMCs, obtained around atezolizumab (anti-PD-L1) treatment. Every receptor here comes from a man between 60 and 75 years old with urothelial cancer.

The chain uses TRBV7-2 and TRBJ2-7; TRBD2 agrees at 13 bases. The CDR3 has 17 residues. Germline V CDR1 and CDR2: SGHTA, FQGNSA. V shed 5 bases and J 4 bases; nucleotides not matched to a gene: 11. CDR3 sequence (DNA): TGTGCCAGCAGCCACGGACTCACTAGCGGGAGGGCTTACGAGCAGTACTTC. Residues: CASSHGLTSGRAYEQYF.

The chain combines TRBV27 with TRBJ2-1; unclear D gene. CDR1 and CDR2 from the germline V gene are MNHEY and SMNVEV (reference sequence). V was cut by 5 bases and J by 6 bases, with 14 bases left in between. The CDR3 is made up of 14 amino acids. CDR3 sequence reads: CASSQRPALNEQFF. CDR3 DNA sequence: TGTGCCAGCAGTCAGCGCCCCGCCCTCAATGAGCAGTTCTTC.

J is TRBJ2-6 and V is TRBV25-1; D remains ambiguous. The V and J ends lost 3 bases and 0 bases respectively, with 3 bases between them. The CDR3 extends over 14 amino acids. CDR1 is MGHDK and CDR2 is SYGVNS in the germline V gene. The CDR3 here is CASSESSGANVLTF. DNA of the CDR3: TGTGCCAGCAGTGAGAGCTCTGGGGCCAACGTCCTGACTTTC.

The chain links TRBV19 to TRBJ1-3; possible D gene TRBD1, 6 bases. Germline V gene data show CDR1 as LNHDA and CDR2 as SQIVND (reference sequence). Trimming cost V 6 bases and J 4 bases, with 13 bases left between them. The CDR3 consists of 14 residues. CDR3 in amino acids: CASRIQGGGNTIYF. The CDR3 DNA sequence: TGTGCCAGTAGAATACAGGGAGGAGGAAACACCATATATTTT.

The gene calls are TRBV2 and TRBJ1-2; D is possibly TRBD1 (6 bases). The V end was cut by 3 bases, the J end by 5 bases, with 16 bases between. This CDR3 contains 15 residues. CDR1 and CDR2 (germline): SNHLY, FYNNEI. The CDR3 here is CASSDEAGAVYGYTF. CDR3 coding DNA: TGTGCCAGCAGTGATGAGGCAGGGGCCGTATATGGCTACACCTTC.